A single sample gave rise to the 18 T cell receptor beta chains below, sequenced in a study of pediatric ulcerative colitis (dated by TCRdb to about 2019). The library was made by the immunoSEQ multiplex PCR assay. The immuneACCESS repertoire file appears here via TCRdb, limited to in-frame rearrangements. These files lack a portion of the clones; in checked studies, under half of the deficit traces to unresolved V genes, and the cause of the others is not known. Present in this sample are more than 45,000 clones, around 87% of which were seen just once. The top ten clones comprise approximately 1.5% of the sample. Source material: blood. The receptors originated from a boy aged 5-17 years who was a control in a study of pediatric ulcerative colitis.

The V call is TRBV6-1, the J call TRBJ2-7, with D perhaps TRBD1 or TRBD2 (6 bases each). The CDR3 contains 16 residues. The V and J ends lost 2 bases and 2 bases respectively, with 16 bases between them. Germline lookup yields CDR1 MNHNS and CDR2 SASEGT. As DNA, the CDR3 is TGTGCCAGCAGTGAATACCGGGGGCTCCAGCCCTACGAGCAGTACTTC. Protein: CASSEYRGLQPYEQYF.

J is TRBJ1-1 and V is TRBV7-3; weak D call: TRBD1 (5 bases). The CDR3 runs to 16 residues. The germline V and J ends were trimmed by 4 bases and 4 bases, with 19 bases remaining between them. Germline V gives CDR1 SGHTA, CDR2 FQGTGA. CDR3 protein: CASSWGTGVGGTEAFF. Written as DNA, the CDR3 is TGTGCCAGCAGCTGGGGTACAGGCGTCGGTGGCACTGAAGCTTTCTTT.

V usage is TRBV19 and J usage is TRBJ2-2; D is ambiguous. The CDR3 spans 15 residues. V lost 3 bases and J 2 bases, leaving 10 bases between the germline ends. Germline CDR1 and CDR2: LNHDA and SQIVND (reference sequence). CDR3 residues: CASSMERTNTGELFF. The CDR3 DNA follows: TGTGCCAGTAGTATGGAGAGGACCAACACCGGGGAGCTGTTTTTT.

The J gene is TRBJ2-3, the V gene TRBV28; the match to TRBD1 covers 7 bases. This CDR3 is 19 amino acids long. Losses at the gene ends were 4 bases for V and 2 bases for J; bases not matched to a gene: 18. Germline CDR1 is MDHEN and CDR2 is SYDVKM. This chain's CDR3 is CASSSIHPTGMGNTDTQYF. In nucleotides, the CDR3 is TGTGCCAGCAGTTCCATACACCCGACAGGGATGGGTAACACAGATACGCAGTATTTT. Full variable domain (outside the CDR3, taken from reference TRBV28 and TRBJ2-3): DVKVTQSSRYLVKRTGEKVFLECVQDMDHENMFWYRQDPGLGLRLIYFSYDVKMKEKGDIPEGYSVSREKKERFSLILESASTNQTSMYLCASSSIHPTGMGNTDTQYFGPGTRLTVL.

V gene TRBV18 combines with J gene TRBJ2-3; 12 bases are a match to TRBD2. Germline V gene sequence: CDR1 KGHSH, CDR2 LQKENI. This CDR3 has 15 amino acids. V lost 5 bases, J lost 5 bases, and 5 bases stayed unmatched. CDR3 nucleotide sequence: TGTGCCAGCTCAACCCCGGGACTAGCGGGAGATACGCAGTATTTT. Amino acid sequence: CASSTPGLAGDTQYF. Full variable domain (rest looked up from reference TRBV18 and TRBJ2-3): NAGVMQNPRHLVRRRGQEARLRCSPMKGHSHVYWYRQLPEEGLKFMVYLQKENIIDESGMPKERFSAEFPKEGPSILRIQQVVRGDSAAYFCASSTPGLAGDTQYFGPGTRLTVL.

The chain couples TRBV9 to TRBJ2-1; D possibly corresponds to TRBD1 (6 bases). In germline, CDR1 is SGDLS, CDR2 YYNGEE. Trimming removed 0 bases at V and 5 bases at J, with 12 bases between. This CDR3 has 15 residues. CDR3 protein: CASSVAGQIHNEQFF. For the CDR3, the DNA is TGTGCCAGCAGCGTAGCGGGACAAATCCACAATGAGCAGTTCTTC.

This sequence joins TRBV18 and TRBJ1-1, with D possibly matching TRBD1 (6 bases). V dropped 4 bases and J dropped 0 bases, with 12 bases sitting between them. The CDR3 extends over 15 amino acids. The V gene's germline CDR1 is KGHSH and CDR2 LQKENI. CDR3 nucleotide sequence: TGTGCCAGCTCACTCCCCAGGGGACTGAACACTGAAGCTTTCTTT. As protein: CASSLPRGLNTEAFF.

The chain combines TRBV10-2 with TRBJ1-1; 7 bases are a match to TRBD1. The CDR3 has 14 residues. The V and J ends lost 6 bases and 2 bases, in that order; junction bases with no gene match: 6. Germline V lookup: CDR1 WSHSY, CDR2 SAAADI. CDR3 loop: CASRPGQRNTEAFF. The CDR3, as DNA: TGCGCCAGCAGACCGGGACAGAGAAACACTGAAGCTTTCTTT.

This clone was counted a single time. This chain connects TRBV5-1 to TRBJ1-4, with 10 bases identical to TRBD1. Germline V gene lookup returns CDR1 SGHRS and CDR2 YFSETQ. V trimming: 3 bases; J trimming: 4 bases; junction bases outside the gene matches: 6. CDR3 length: 16 residues. The CDR3, as DNA: TGCGCCAGCAGCTCTGGACAGGGGGATGGTAATGAAAAACTGTTTTTT. Protein: CASSSGQGDGNEKLFF.

This rearrangement joins TRBV5-6 to TRBJ2-5; D gene ambiguous. This CDR3 is 14 amino acids long. Germline V gene lookup returns CDR1 SGHDT and CDR2 YYEEEE. Trimming took 1 base from V and 5 from J, leaving 12 bases between them. The CDR3 nucleotides read TGTGCCAGCAGCTTGAGATCTAGAAAGGAGACCCAGTACTTC. This codes for CASSLRSRKETQYF.

This clone was detected once. The V gene is TRBV11-2, the J gene TRBJ1-2; the match to TRBD1 covers 8 bases. Germline V gives CDR1 SGHAT, CDR2 FQNNGV. The CDR3 is 14 amino acids. Losses at the gene ends were 5 bases for V and 5 bases for J; bases not matched to a gene: 7. CDR3 in amino acids: CASSAQGAEYGYTF. The CDR3 region has the DNA TGTGCCAGCAGCGCCCAGGGGGCGGAGTATGGCTACACCTTC.

This sequence joins TRBV29-1 and TRBJ1-2; tentative D call: TRBD1 (5 bases). The CDR3 has 13 amino acids. CDR1 is SQVTM, CDR2 ANQGSEA, per germline. The CDR3 region has the DNA TGCAGTGCTTTAGGGGCCAGGAACTATGGCTACACCTTC. Encoded protein: CSALGARNYGYTF.

This clone was detected once. This chain joins TRBV7-2 and TRBJ2-5, with 9 bases matching TRBD1. This CDR3 contains 15 residues. The trim removed 1 base at V and 0 bases at J, leaving 0 bases unmatched. Germline V gives CDR1 SGHTA, CDR2 FQGNSA. CDR3 nucleotides: TGTGCCAGCAGCTTAGGACAGGGGGACCAAGAGACCCAGTACTTC. As protein: CASSLGQGDQETQYF.

The rearrangement links TRBV6-5 to TRBJ1-2; D is perhaps TRBD1 (6 bases). The germline CDR1 and CDR2 sequences are MNHEY and SVGAGI. This CDR3 is built from 14 residues. The V gene lost 0 bases and the J gene lost 7 bases, with 12 bases spanning the gap. CDR3 residues: CASSYSGPGVGYTF. DNA for the CDR3: TGTGCCAGCAGTTACTCGGGACCAGGGGTTGGCTACACCTTC.

The chain has TRBV25-1 and TRBJ2-5; D may be TRBD2 (5 bases). Germline lookup yields CDR1 MGHDK and CDR2 SYGVNS. Between the trimmed V and J ends, which lost 5 bases and 1 base, there was a span of 17 bases. The CDR3 loop spans 16 amino acids. Here the CDR3 reads CASSPPRTEFQETQYF. In DNA, the CDR3 is TGTGCCAGCAGTCCCCCTCGGACTGAATTCCAAGAGACCCAGTACTTC.

J is TRBJ2-1 and V is TRBV27; TRBD2 matches 10 bases. V lost 7 bases, J lost 4 bases, and 4 bases stayed unmatched. Germline V gene sequence: CDR1 MNHEY, CDR2 SMNVEV (reference sequence). CDR3 length: 14 residues. In DNA form, the CDR3 reads TGTGCCAGCACCCTTAGCGGGAGGTACAATGAGCAGTTCTTC. Translation gives CASTLSGRYNEQFF.

The sample holds a few counts of this clone. The chain couples TRBV4-3 to TRBJ1-6; a possible D gene is TRBD1 (5 bases). V lost 0 bases and J 6 bases, leaving 9 bases between the germline ends. CDR3 size: 15 residues. The germline V gene encodes CDR1 LGHNA and CDR2 YSLEER. CDR3: CASSQDAGSNSPLHF. DNA of the CDR3: TGCGCCAGCAGCCAAGATGCAGGGTCTAATTCACCCCTCCACTTT.

The chain links TRBV5-1 to TRBJ2-1; 11 nucleotides match TRBD2. CDR1 and CDR2 (germline): SGHRS, YFSETQ. With V trimmed by 2 bases and J by 4 bases, 5 bases remained unmatched. The CDR3 has 16 amino acids. The DNA for the CDR3 is TGCGCCAGCAGCTTAATGGGACTAGCGGAGTACAATGAGCAGTTCTTC. This translates into CASSLMGLAEYNEQFF.